The rows below give T cell receptor beta chains drawn from one sample of a study of T-cell memory formation after mild COVID-19. TCRdb passed the 5' RACE reads through MiXCR, listing each CDR3 protein once. The sample consists of approximately 500,000 distinct CDR3 sequences, nearly 25% of them appearing once. The sample comprised PBMCs or a T cell subset sorted from them (not recorded which). These receptors were collected from an adult woman who had mild COVID-19 (a few samples of this study predate the infection). Cell type and time point are not known. Both conserved end residues are part of each CDR3. The order of the fields is D gene, clone size, J gene, V gene, CDR3 DNA, CDR3 protein. A D gene is named only where the DNA matches it firmly. Some rows mark clone size as missing; the rest say once, few, many or name a class of expanded clone.

TRBD2 | NA | TRBJ2-2 | TRBV20-1 | TGCAGTGCTAAACCCGGGACTAGTCTTGGCGGGGAGCTGTTTTTT | CSAKPGTSLGGELFF
TRBD2 | NA | TRBJ2-6 | TRBV6-6 | TGTGCCAGCAGTTCCCGGACTAGCGGGAGGGCCTTCGTTACTGGGGCCAACGTCCTGACTTTC | CASSSRTSGRAFVTGANVLTF
TRBD2 | NA | TRBJ2-1 | TRBV4-1 | TGCGCCAGCAGCCAAGATTGGGGACTACGTGAGCAGTTCTTC | CASSQDWGLREQFF
TRBD1 | few | TRBJ2-2 | TRBV7-2 | TGTGCCAGCAGCTCTGGACAGGTTCTGAACACCGGGGAGCTGTTTTTT | CASSSGQVLNTGELFF
TRBD1 | NA | TRBJ1-6 | TRBV6-5 | TGTGCCAGCAGTCAGGGACAGGGTTATTCACCCCTCCACTTT | CASSQGQGYSPLHF
TRBD1 | few | TRBJ2-1 | TRBV12-3/TRBV12-4 | TGTGCCAGCAGCAATCAGGGGGCGTGGAGCGATGAGCAGTTCTTC | CASSNQGAWSDEQFF
TRBD2 | many | TRBJ2-7 | TRBV27 | TGTGCCAGCAGTTTAAGGGGACCGGGACTAGCGGGAGTTTTAAGCGAGCAGTACTTC | CASSLRGPGLAGVLSEQYF
TRBD1 | NA | TRBJ1-5 | TRBV5-1 | TGCGCCAGCAGCCACGGAAGAGGGGGGGACAGGCGGATAGGGAGCAATCAGCCCCAGCATTTT | CASSHGRGGDRRIGSNQPQHF
TRBD1 | few | TRBJ1-1 | TRBV12-3/TRBV12-4 | TGTGCCAGCAGGGATACTACAGGGGGCGCGGGGGCTTTCTTT | CASRDTTGGAGAFF
TRBD1 | NA | TRBJ1-1 | TRBV5-1 | TGCGCCAGCAGCATTGCTACAGGGGGCGCTTACACTGAAGCTTTCTTT | CASSIATGGAYTEAFF
TRBD1 | few | TRBJ2-7 | TRBV7-2 | TGTGCCAGCAGCGCCGACAGGGACACCCGGTATTACGAGCAGTACTTC | CASSADRDTRYYEQYF
NA | NA | TRBJ2-7 | TRBV12-3/TRBV12-4 | TGTGCCAGCAGTTTGGCCTCCACGTGGAACGAGCAGTACTTC | CASSLASTWNEQYF
NA | NA | TRBJ2-7 | TRBV29-1 | TGCAGCGTTGTGACGGGGGTCGAGCAGTACTTC | CSVVTGVEQYF
NA | few | TRBJ2-7 | TRBV24-1 | TGTGCCACCAGTCCAGGGACACCCATCTCCTACGAGCAGTACTTC | CATSPGTPISYEQYF
TRBD2 | NA | TRBJ2-1 | TRBV6-6 | TGTGCCAGCGGCTCCCTAGCGGGAGCATACAATGAGCAGTTCTTC | CASGSLAGAYNEQFF
NA | NA | TRBJ1-5 | TRBV11-2 | TGTGCCAGCAGCCCCCAAGCTGGGAGCAATCAGCCCCAGCATTTT | CASSPQAGSNQPQHF